The next 31 T cell receptor beta chains were all read from a single sample in a study of identical twins. TCRdb redid the calling of the 5' RACE reads with MiXCR, one entry per CDR3 protein. The sample has 500,000 or so distinct CDR3 sequences, less than 25% seen once; the top ten hold roughly 0.91%. This sample also belongs to another study, concerning T cells expressing NK-cell markers.

Sequenced sample: CD4+ T cells sorted from blood. The receptors stem from a young woman in good health.

This chain joins TRBV2 and TRBJ2-1, with D perhaps matching TRBD1 or TRBD2 (5 bases each). The V end was cut by 1 base, the J end by 12 bases, with 10 bases between. Germline CDR1 reads SNHLY; CDR2 reads FYNNEI. This CDR3 has 12 amino acids. CDR3 bases: TGTGCCAGCAGTGAAGGGGGGAGTACGCAGTTCTTC. Its translation: CASSEGGSTQFF.

J is TRBJ2-2 and V is TRBV28; D not resolved. The CDR3 is 12 residues long. V gave up 6 bases and J gave up 1 base, with 3 bases separating them. Germline V gene sequence: CDR1 MDHEN, CDR2 SYDVKM. The CDR3 loop reads CASRVNTGELFF. The CDR3 region has the DNA TGTGCCAGCAGGGTGAACACCGGGGAGCTGTTTTTT.

This clonotype was observed a few times. The rearrangement uses TRBV5-8 and TRBJ2-2, with a possible D match to TRBD2 (5 bases). V was pared by 3 bases and J by 7 bases, with 16 bases between. Germline values: CDR1 SGHTS, CDR2 YDEGEE. This CDR3 contains 15 residues. The CDR3: CASSSGTTPNGELFF. The CDR3 DNA reads TGTGCCAGCAGCTCGGGAACAACCCCTAACGGGGAGCTGTTTTTT.

The chain employs TRBV6-5 and TRBJ2-2, with D hard to call. CDR1 and CDR2 (germline): MNHEY, SVGAGI. The length of the CDR3 is 12 residues. V lost 7 bases and J 7 bases, leaving 10 bases between the germline ends. The CDR3 here is CASTKAHGELFF. The CDR3 DNA reads TGTGCCAGCACCAAGGCCCACGGGGAGCTGTTTTTT.

The rearrangement links TRBV10-1 to TRBJ2-7; 7 bases map to TRBD2. The CDR3 has 16 residues. Germline values: CDR1 WNHNN, CDR2 SYGVQD (reference sequence). Trimming at V came to 5 bases and at J to 1 base, leaving 11 bases not matched to a gene. The CDR3 nucleotides read TGCGCCAGCAGTCGGGGCACTCAGGGAGGGTCCTACGAGCAGTACTTC. Translation gives CASSRGTQGGSYEQYF.

The chain recombines TRBV20-1 with TRBJ2-3; D is unclear. Germline V CDR1 and CDR2: DFQATT, SNEGSKA (reference sequence). Trimming pared 6 bases from V and 0 bases from J, leaving 7 bases between. The CDR3 has 12 amino acids. The CDR3 here is CSATPSTDTQYF. CDR3 nucleotide sequence: TGCAGTGCGACACCCAGCACAGATACGCAGTATTTT.

This clonotype was picked up many times. This chain joins TRBV7-8 and TRBJ2-3, with D perhaps assigned TRBD1 or TRBD2 (5 bases each). CDR3 length: 12 residues. CDR1 and CDR2 (germline): SGHVS, FQNEAQ. The V and J ends lost 5 bases and 5 bases respectively, with 8 bases between them. Here the CDR3 DNA reads TGTGCCAGCAGCAGGGACCGAGATACGCAGTATTTT. Translated: CASSRDRDTQYF.

This chain connects TRBV12-3 or TRBV12-4 to TRBJ2-7, with D possibly TRBD1 on 6 matching bases. V was cut by 7 bases and J by 2 bases, with 12 bases left in between. The CDR3 totals 13 residues. In DNA form, the CDR3 reads TGTGCCAGCACCTCCTGGACAGCCTACGAGCAGTACTTC. Its protein is CASTSWTAYEQYF.

The CDR3 DNA reads TGTGCCAGCAGCTTGGAGCGGACTAGCGGGAGCAACTACAATGAGCAGTTCTTC. Encoded protein: CASSLERTSGSNYNEQFF. This rearrangement joins TRBV11-1 to TRBJ2-1; TRBD2 matches at 13 bases. Per the germline V gene, CDR1 is SGHAT and CDR2 is FQDESV (reference sequence). With V trimmed by 3 bases and J by 3 bases, 8 bases remained unmatched. The CDR3 contains 18 residues.

CDR3 DNA: TGTGCCACCAGCATTAACAGGGGGCAGTTGAACACTGAAGCTTTCTTT. It encodes CATSINRGQLNTEAFF. V usage is TRBV15 and J usage is TRBJ1-1; 9 bases fit TRBD1. The germline CDR1 and CDR2 sequences are LNHNV and YYDKDF (reference sequence). This CDR3 region has 16 residues. Trimming at V came to 4 bases and at J to 0 bases, leaving 6 bases not matched to a gene.

This clonotype was recorded a few times. The chain recombines TRBV18 with TRBJ2-7; D may be TRBD1 (5 bases). The ends were cut back, 6 bases at V and 0 bases at J, with 12 bases in the middle. Per the germline V gene, CDR1 is KGHSH and CDR2 is LQKENI. CDR3 length: 14 amino acids. The CDR3 nucleotides read TGTGCCAGCTCCCCCAGGGCAACCTCCTACGAGCAGTACTTC. This sequence encodes CASSPRATSYEQYF.

This clonotype was observed many times. V usage is TRBV20-1 and J usage is TRBJ2-7, with D unclear. Looked up from germline, CDR1 is DFQATT and CDR2 is SNEGSKA (reference sequence). Trimming left V 3 bases short and J 3 bases short, with 9 bases between. The CDR3 loop spans 12 amino acids. CDR3 residues: CSASKRDYEQYF. The CDR3, as DNA: TGCAGTGCTAGTAAGAGAGACTACGAGCAGTACTTC.

This rearrangement joins TRBV9 to TRBJ2-2; D gene uncertain. The CDR3 contains 13 residues. V lost 0 bases and J 3 bases, leaving 3 bases between the germline ends. The V gene's germline CDR1 is SGDLS and CDR2 YYNGEE. Here the CDR3 reads CASSVEDTGELFF. CDR3 DNA sequence: TGTGCCAGCAGCGTAGAAGACACCGGGGAGCTGTTTTTT.

The V and J genes are TRBV6-1 and TRBJ1-4; D is perhaps TRBD1 (6 bases). This CDR3 has 13 amino acids. Germline V lookup: CDR1 MNHNS, CDR2 SASEGT. With 5 bases removed from V and 8 bases from J, the gap between germline ends came to 12 bases. The CDR3 coding sequence is TGTGCCAGCAGTCCCGGGACAATCGAAAAACTGTTTTTT. Translation gives CASSPGTIEKLFF.

This clonotype showed up just a few times. V usage is TRBV12-3 or TRBV12-4 and J usage is TRBJ2-3, with TRBD2 matching over 7 bases. The ends lost 2 bases at V and 4 bases at J; junction bases unmatched: 9. This CDR3 spans 16 amino acids. Here the CDR3 DNA reads TGTGCCAGCAGTTTAAGGGGCGGGAGTGGTGCAGATACGCAGTATTTT. Translation: CASSLRGGSGADTQYF.

This chain uses TRBV3-1 with TRBJ2-5, with 10 bases matching TRBD2. There are 16 residues in the CDR3. After removal of 1 base from V and 4 bases from J, the junction contained 6 bases not matched to a gene. Looked up from germline, CDR1 is LGHDT and CDR2 is YNNKEL (reference sequence). CDR3 residues: CASSQGPVAGGETQYF. In DNA form, the CDR3 reads TGTGCCAGCAGCCAAGGCCCGGTAGCGGGAGGAGAGACCCAGTACTTC.

The chain has TRBV5-5 and TRBJ2-3; D is perhaps TRBD1 or TRBD2 (5 bases each). Germline CDR1 is SGHKS and CDR2 is YYEKEE (reference sequence). The CDR3 is 15 residues long. Between the trimmed V and J ends, which lost 4 bases and 6 bases, there was a span of 18 bases. The CDR3 is CASSPGTGWGDTQYF. CDR3 coding DNA: TGTGCCAGCAGCCCGGGGACCGGTTGGGGCGATACGCAGTATTTT.

This chain connects TRBV29-1 to TRBJ1-4; no clear D gene. V was shortened by 5 bases and J by 8 bases, with 18 bases between the two germline ends. Germline V gives CDR1 SQVTM, CDR2 ANQGSEA. The CDR3 has 14 residues. The CDR3 region has the DNA TGCAGCGTTATGGCGCGGGCCGGCGGCGAAAAACTGTTTTTT. Residues: CSVMARAGGEKLFF.

This clonotype was seen at least ten times. This rearrangement joins TRBV7-6 to TRBJ2-7, with TRBD1 as a possible D gene (6 bases). The CDR3 covers 12 residues. The ends were cut back, 2 bases at V and 6 bases at J, with 8 bases in the middle. Germline-derived CDR1 and CDR2 are SGHVS and FNYEAQ. The chain's CDR3 is CASSLRGGEQYF. The DNA of the CDR3 is TGTGCCAGCAGCTTAAGAGGGGGCGAGCAGTACTTC.

This clonotype was observed a handful of times. The V call is TRBV27, the J call TRBJ2-3; D not certain. V was cut by 6 bases and J by 2 bases, with 9 bases left in between. Germline CDR1 reads MNHEY; CDR2 reads SMNVEV (reference sequence). The CDR3 is 13 amino acids. CDR3 in DNA: TGTGCCAGCAGGCAGCTTCACACAGATACGCAGTATTTT. Protein sequence: CASRQLHTDTQYF.

This clonotype was counted between two and nine times. This chain uses TRBV6-1 with TRBJ1-1; a weak D match, TRBD1 (5 bases). V gave up 6 bases and J gave up 0 bases, with 11 bases separating them. The CDR3 has 14 residues. Germline V CDR1 and CDR2: MNHNS, SASEGT. CDR3 amino acids: CASRRQIMNTEAFF. CDR3 sequence (DNA): TGTGCCAGCAGACGACAGATCATGAACACTGAAGCTTTCTTT.

This clonotype was counted between two and nine times. The genes are TRBV7-2 and TRBJ2-1; 9 bases agree with TRBD2. Unmatched junction bases numbered 8, after V lost 3 bases and J lost 8 bases. This CDR3 has 15 residues. Germline assignment: CDR1 SGHTA and CDR2 FQGNSA. The CDR3 DNA reads TGTGCCAGCAGCTTCTATATAGCGGGAGCTCATGAGCAGTTCTTC. As protein: CASSFYIAGAHEQFF.

The chain joins TRBV7-2 to TRBJ2-2; D remains unclear. The V end lost 1 base, the J end lost 5 bases, and 8 bases lay between the germline ends. CDR1 and CDR2 (germline): SGHTA, FQGNSA. The CDR3 runs to 14 residues. CDR3 in amino acids: CASSLVVQTGELFF. The CDR3 coding sequence is TGTGCCAGCAGCTTAGTGGTACAGACCGGGGAGCTGTTTTTT.

This clonotype has only a few counts. The chain uses TRBV12-3 or TRBV12-4 and TRBJ1-1; D not resolved. The V end lost 8 bases, the J end lost 0 bases, and 10 bases lay between the germline ends. The CDR3 length is 13 residues. The DNA for the CDR3 is TGTGCCAGCGCCGAGGGTTTGAACACTGAAGCTTTCTTT. This translates into CASAEGLNTEAFF.

The gene calls are TRBV20-1 and TRBJ2-2, with 8 bases identical to TRBD2. Germline CDR1 is DFQATT and CDR2 is SNEGSKA (reference sequence). The CDR3 runs to 15 residues. The V gene end was trimmed by 0 bases and the J gene end by 7 bases; junction bases not matched to a gene: 7. The CDR3 spells CSARDPAGVYGELFF. The CDR3 DNA reads TGCAGTGCTAGAGACCCAGCGGGAGTATACGGGGAGCTGTTTTTT.

This clonotype came up a few times. This chain uses TRBV6-5 with TRBJ1-1; D unresolved. The CDR3 covers 14 residues. The V end lost 0 bases, the J end lost 3 bases, and 8 bases lay between the germline ends. Germline loops: CDR1 MNHEY, CDR2 SVGAGI. The CDR3 nucleotides are TGTGCCAGCAGTTACTCGTATCAGGACACTGAAGCTTTCTTT. Residues: CASSYSYQDTEAFF.

This clonotype has a handful of counts. The chain carries TRBV20-1 and TRBJ2-2; D possibly corresponds to TRBD2 (6 bases). This CDR3 has 16 amino acids. The ends were cut back, 2 bases at V and 2 bases at J, with 15 bases in the middle. Looked up from germline, CDR1 is DFQATT and CDR2 is SNEGSKA (reference sequence). The CDR3 DNA reads TGCAGTGCTAGACCTTGGGGGGTTAAAAACACCGGGGAGCTGTTTTTT. This encodes CSARPWGVKNTGELFF.

In this sample, this clonotype turned up a few times. The rearrangement joins TRBV25-1 to TRBJ2-2; D ambiguous. Trimming took off 2 bases at V and 6 bases at J, with 7 bases between the two ends. The CDR3 consists of 13 residues. Per germline, CDR1 MGHDK and CDR2 SYGVNS. The DNA for the CDR3 is TGTGCCAGCAGTGAAGGGTACGCCGGGGAGCTGTTTTTT. Encoded protein: CASSEGYAGELFF.

The rearrangement links TRBV20-1 to TRBJ2-7; tentative D call: TRBD2 (7 bases). Germline-derived CDR1 and CDR2 are DFQATT and SNEGSKA (reference sequence). This CDR3 is built from 17 residues. Trimming took off 0 bases at V and 1 base at J, with 19 bases between the two ends. The CDR3 DNA is TGCAGTGCTAGAGATCCCTCGGGGCGGGGGCCTTCCTACGAGCAGTACTTC. Its translation: CSARDPSGRGPSYEQYF.

The V and J genes are TRBV20-1 and TRBJ2-1, with 8 bases identical to TRBD2. The V segment lost 3 bases and the J segment 8 bases; nucleotides outside the gene matches: 15. CDR3 length equals 16 residues. The germline V gene encodes CDR1 DFQATT and CDR2 SNEGSKA (reference sequence). CDR3 in amino acids: CSASAPASGRIYEQFF. For the CDR3, the DNA is TGCAGTGCTAGTGCCCCCGCCAGCGGGAGAATATATGAGCAGTTCTTC.

The chain uses TRBV7-9 and TRBJ2-2; 9 bases are a match to TRBD1. The V segment lost 5 bases and the J segment 7 bases; nucleotides outside the gene matches: 8. CDR3 size: 15 residues. Germline V lookup: CDR1 SEHNR, CDR2 FQNEAQ (reference sequence). Here the CDR3 DNA reads TGTGCCAGCAGCAGCGGGACAGGGATGCACGGGGAGCTGTTTTTT. It translates to CASSSGTGMHGELFF. The variable domain in full, completed from reference TRBV7-9 and TRBJ2-2, reads DTGVSQNPRHKITKRGQNVTFRCDPISEHNRLYWYRQTLGQGPEFLTYFQNEAQLEKSRLLSDRFSAERPKGSFSTLEIQRTEQGDSAMYLCASSSGTGMHGELFFGEGSRLTVL.